The clone carrying this T cell receptor (beta chain) was detected once. This record belongs to a study of blood T cell repertoires in COVID-19. As for the study in general: The United States, Italy and Spain were the sources of the acute and convalescent COVID-19 samples.

Assay: immunoSEQ multiplex PCR; the TCRdb copy retains only in-frame clones and omits some. This sample has 150,000 or so clones, with more than 80% found just once. Enrollment of patients from Seattle took place during active infection, with longitudinal follow-up. This CDR3 spans 16 amino acids. Germline loops: CDR1 MNHEY, CDR2 SMNVEV (reference sequence). Trimming took 8 bases from V and 1 from J; bases not matched to a gene: 5. The TCR sequence derives from a man between 18 and 35 years old with COVID-19, enrolled during active disease. The sample comprised peripheral blood. The genes are TRBV27 and TRBJ2-6, with TRBD1 identical over 10 bases. CDR3 protein: CASRDRGLSGANVLTF. CDR3 nucleotides: TGTGCCAGCCGGGACAGGGGTTTATCTGGGGCCAACGTCCTGACTTTC.